This T cell receptor beta chain was recorded in a study of shared clonotypes between healthy human individuals. Study information: CD4 naive and memory got three plates each, CD8 naive two, CD8 memory one.

In the naive CD8 group, cells lacked CD45RO and were positively selected for CCR7, so terminally differentiated effector memory CD45RA+ cells were left out. There were no recent acute infections or vaccinations among the donors, who were healthy HIV-negative adults. V was trimmed by 5 bases and J by 4 bases, leaving 12 bases between them. CDR1 and CDR2 from the germline V gene are SGHNT and YYREEE (reference sequence). CDR3 size: 13 residues. Profiling relied on immunoSEQ multiplex PCR, and the TCRdb table lists in-frame clones only, not all of them. This sample has around 2,000,000 clones, with more than 85% found just once.

Sequenced material: naive CD8+ T cells from PBMCs. This chain links TRBV5-4 with TRBJ1-1; possibly TRBD1 for D (5 bases). The clonotype comes from a man younger than 35 in good health. Some clones in this sample may be carry-over from other donors' samples. CDR3 protein: CASRGVGPTEAFF. The CDR3 region has the DNA TGTGCCAGCAGGGGGGTTGGGCCCACTGAAGCTTTCTTT.